This T cell receptor (beta chain) was sequenced in a study of technical replicates of blood from several donors. The CDR3 sequence is 16 residues long. From germline, CDR1 is LNHDA and CDR2 SQIVND (reference sequence). V shed 9 bases and J shed 0 bases, with 18 bases lying between them. The method was immunoSEQ multiplex PCR; TCRdb's version includes in-frame clones alone and lacks a portion of them. The sample records about 57,000 clones, more than 75% being singletons. The sequenced sample consisted of PBMCs. This chain uses TRBV19 with TRBJ1-3; possible D gene TRBD1, 5 bases. This clonotype was obtained from a human donor in good health. Some clones in this sample may be carry-over from other donors' samples. CDR3 DNA: TGTGCCAGCCGCTCCATCATGACAGACTCTGGAAACACCATATATTTT. This encodes CASRSIMTDSGNTIYF. The complete variable domain, with remaining parts taken from reference TRBV19 and TRBJ1-3, reads DGGITQSPKYLFRKEGQNVTLSCEQNLNHDAMYWYRQDPGQGLRLIYYSQIVNDFQKGDIAEGYSVSREKKESFPLTVTSAQKNPTAFYLCASRSIMTDSGNTIYFGEGSWLTVV.